This TCR beta chain was profiled in a study of Graves' ophthalmopathy and Graves' hyperthyroidism. TCR beta CDR3 amplification used RNA transcripts. The first round was an RT-PCR with HTBI primers, and the second round was a multiplex PCR. From the multiplex PCR reads, TCRdb called clonotypes with MiXCR, one entry per CDR3 protein. Here the sample spans approximately 700,000 distinct CDR3 sequences, under 50% being singletons. This clonotype occurred once. The CDR3 spans 17 residues. Trimming cost V 5 bases and J 0 bases, with 17 bases left between them. The germline V gene has CDR1 MGHDK and CDR2 SYGVNS. Having ophthalmopathy, the donors showed moderate-to-severe activity, CAS ≥3 and NOSPECS ≥4, with disease lasting under 3 months. Patients were excluded if they had other autoimmune diseases or uncontrolled infections, and likewise if pregnancy or lactation applied. Diagnosis relied on clinical symptoms, serum thyroxine, TRAb, thyroid ultrasound and orbital computed tomography. As the starting material, approximately 10 ml of fresh peripheral blood yielded the PBMCs.

The TCR sequence derives from an adult man with Graves' ophthalmopathy. The rearrangement links TRBV25-1 to TRBJ1-5; D might be TRBD1 (6 bases). The material sequenced was peripheral blood. CDR3 sequence: CASSTSTGQNSNQPQHF. The CDR3 bases are TGTGCCAGCAGTACATCCACCGGACAGAATAGCAATCAGCCCCAGCATTTT.